The clone carrying this TCR beta chain was observed a handful of times. Its antigen is currently unknown. Germline V gene sequence: CDR1 MNHEY, CDR2 SMNVEV (reference sequence). V shed 1 base and J 0 bases; nucleotides not matched to a gene: 3. The CDR3 contains 16 residues. The sample belongs to a study of blood T cells in healthy people across ages. Overall study findings and caveats: Unsorted PBMC material precluded a definitive naive versus antigen-experienced comparison. Older age went with lower TCR beta diversity per million T cells, in a roughly linear way.

Isolation yielded PBMCs, at least 6.5 million per sample, in every case. The second PCR ran about 7 to 12 cycles with a sample-barcoded 5' primer and J-beta primers. TCRdb used MiXCR to reprocess the 5' RACE reads, holding one entry per CDR3 protein. The profile shows roughly 1,300,000 distinct CDR3 sequences, roughly 59% of them singletons. This rearrangement joins TRBV27 to TRBJ2-7, with 10 bases that match TRBD1. Sequenced sample: blood. The TCR sequence derives from a man between 18 and 35 years old in good health. The DNA for the CDR3 is TGTGCCAGCAGTTTATGGGGACAGGGGAGCTCCTACGAGCAGTACTTC. This gives the protein CASSLWGQGSSYEQYF.